This passage covers 27 T cell receptor beta chains from one sample sequenced in a study of shared clonotypes between healthy human individuals. The assay was immunoSEQ multiplex PCR, and TCRdb's table has in-frame clones only and misses some. The data contain more than 550,000 clones, less than 95% of them singletons. Sequenced material: memory CD8+ T cells from PBMCs. Subset denoted: CD45RO+ cells pooled with CCR7-negative TemRA cells. All receptors derive from a man younger than 35 in good health. Some clones in this sample may be carry-over from other donors' samples.

V is TRBV10-3 and J is TRBJ2-5, with D possibly TRBD1 on 5 matching bases. The V gene lost 11 bases and the J gene lost 3 bases, with 22 bases spanning the gap. The CDR3 sequence is 15 residues long. Germline CDR1 reads ENHRY; CDR2 reads SYGVKD. As DNA, the CDR3 is TGTGCCGCCAACGAAGGGCAGGGATGGAAAGAGACCCAGTACTTC. It is translated as CAANEGQGWKETQYF.

This clone occurred once. This sequence joins TRBV28 and TRBJ2-7; D is unclear. This CDR3 is 15 amino acids long. Germline CDR1 reads MDHEN; CDR2 reads SYDVKM. V was cut by 6 bases and J by 3 bases, with 18 bases left in between. DNA of the CDR3: TGTGCCAGCAGCCAGCCCTATGGGATTCACTACGAGCAGTACTTC. It yields the protein CASSQPYGIHYEQYF.

The V and J genes are TRBV19 and TRBJ1-1; a weak D match, TRBD1 (5 bases). The CDR3 sequence is 12 residues long. Trimming took off 1 base at V and 11 bases at J, with 11 bases between the two ends. Germline CDR1 is LNHDA and CDR2 is SQIVND (reference sequence). The CDR3, as DNA: TGTGCCAGTAGTATAGGGGGCCTTAGGGCTTTCTTT. It encodes CASSIGGLRAFF.

This chain connects TRBV11-2 to TRBJ2-1; D perhaps matches TRBD2 (5 bases). This CDR3 has 16 amino acids. Trimming pared 0 bases from V and 4 bases from J, leaving 13 bases between. Germline V gene data show CDR1 as SGHAT and CDR2 as FQNNGV. CDR3 sequence: CASSLDGSAIYNEQFF. As DNA, the CDR3 is TGTGCCAGCAGCTTAGATGGTAGCGCCATTTACAATGAGCAGTTCTTC.

V gene TRBV2 combines with J gene TRBJ1-1; D is uncertain. V was cut by 8 bases and J by 1 base, with 14 bases left in between. Looked up from germline, CDR1 is SNHLY and CDR2 is FYNNEI. The CDR3 consists of 14 residues. Here the CDR3 reads CASGEESPNTEAFF. CDR3 sequence (DNA): TGTGCCAGCGGAGAGGAGAGCCCGAACACTGAAGCTTTCTTT. Together with reference TRBV2 and TRBJ1-1, the CDR3 gives the full variable domain: EPEVTQTPSHQVTQMGQEVILRCVPISNHLYFYWYRQILGQKVEFLVSFYNNEISEKSEIFDDQFSVERPDGSNFTLKIRSTKLEDSAMYFCASGEESPNTEAFFGQGTRLTVV.

This clone was detected only once. This sample includes further DNA sequences coding for the same CDR3. CDR3 in amino acids: CASSYGGLAGETQYF. Written as DNA, the CDR3 is TGTGCCAGCAGTTACGGGGGACTAGCGGGAGAGACCCAGTACTTC. The rearrangement links TRBV6-5 to TRBJ2-5; 12 nucleotides agree with TRBD2. The CDR3 runs to 15 residues. With V trimmed by 2 bases and J by 4 bases, 2 bases remained unmatched. In germline, CDR1 is MNHEY, CDR2 SVGAGI.

The chain employs TRBV19 and TRBJ1-2; D is unclear. The length of the CDR3 is 13 residues. CDR1 and CDR2 (germline): LNHDA, SQIVND (reference sequence). Deletions cut 2 bases from V and 5 bases from J, with 9 bases between. The CDR3 coding sequence is TGTGCCAGTAGTATATCCCAACTTTATGGCTACACCTTC. This translates into CASSISQLYGYTF.

The V call is TRBV5-1, the J call TRBJ1-5, with 10 bases aligning to TRBD1. CDR1 and CDR2 from the germline V gene are SGHRS and YFSETQ. V lost 4 bases to trimming and J lost 0 bases; unmatched junction nucleotides: 4. The CDR3 loop spans 16 amino acids. CDR3 residues: CASSAGQGYSNQPQHF. DNA of the CDR3: TGCGCCAGCAGCGCGGGACAGGGGTATAGCAATCAGCCCCAGCATTTT.

The chain is built from TRBV27 and TRBJ1-5, with D possibly matching TRBD1 (5 bases). From germline, CDR1 is MNHEY and CDR2 SMNVEV (reference sequence). V gave up 5 bases and J gave up 1 base, with 18 bases separating them. The CDR3 has 17 residues. The CDR3 protein is CASSPSVGDGSNQPQHF. CDR3 coding DNA: TGTGCCAGCAGTCCCAGTGTGGGGGATGGGAGCAATCAGCCCCAGCATTTT.

The chain has TRBV27 and TRBJ2-1, with 14 positions matching TRBD2. The CDR3 contains 17 residues. The J segment lost 7 bases and the V segment lost 4 bases, leaving 9 bases of the junction unmatched. The germline gives CDR1 MNHEY, CDR2 SMNVEV (reference sequence). CDR3 region: CASSSPPGTSGSNEQFF. The CDR3 DNA follows: TGTGCCAGCAGTTCCCCACCGGGGACTAGCGGGAGTAATGAGCAGTTCTTC.

The chain carries TRBV27 and TRBJ1-4, with TRBD1 matching 7 bases. Germline V gene lookup returns CDR1 MNHEY and CDR2 SMNVEV (reference sequence). This CDR3 spans 15 amino acids. V was pared by 5 bases and J by 4 bases, with 7 bases of the junction left unmatched. CDR3 sequence: CASSPRQGFNEKLFF. The CDR3 nucleotides read TGTGCCAGCAGTCCAAGACAGGGCTTTAATGAAAAACTGTTTTTT. The variable domain in full, completed from reference TRBV27 and TRBJ1-4, reads EAQVTQNPRYLITVTGKKLTVTCSQNMNHEYMSWYRQDPGLGLRQIYYSMNVEVTDKGDVPEGYKVSRKEKRNFPLILESPSPNQTSLYFCASSPRQGFNEKLFFGSGTQLSVL.

The chain uses TRBV19 and TRBJ1-1; no clear D gene. Germline values: CDR1 LNHDA, CDR2 SQIVND (reference sequence). With 7 bases removed from V and 1 base from J, the gap between germline ends came to 10 bases. The CDR3 consists of 13 residues. CDR3 sequence reads: CASKRGRNTEAFF. CDR3 bases: TGTGCCAGTAAACGGGGAAGGAACACTGAAGCTTTCTTT.

The chain links TRBV4-1 to TRBJ2-3; 14 bases match TRBD2. The V gene end was trimmed by 4 bases and the J gene end by 11 bases; junction bases not matched to a gene: 5. The germline V gene has CDR1 MGHRA and CDR2 YSYEKL. CDR3 length equals 14 residues. The CDR3 region has the DNA TGCGCCAGCAGCCGTGGGACTAGCGGGAGCGGGCAGTATTTT. Translated, it gives CASSRGTSGSGQYF.

The chain couples TRBV27 to TRBJ1-2; D is unresolved. Germline values: CDR1 MNHEY, CDR2 SMNVEV (reference sequence). The V end was cut by 8 bases, the J end by 0 bases, with 13 bases between. This CDR3 contains 14 residues. The CDR3 nucleotides are TGTGCCAGCCGGTTAAGGGCTTCTAACTATGGCTACACCTTC. Translating gives CASRLRASNYGYTF.

The CDR3 here is CASSIGRGGELFF. The CDR3 nucleotides are TGTGCCAGTAGTATAGGGAGGGGCGGGGAGCTGTTTTTT. The rearrangement links TRBV19 to TRBJ2-2; D is perhaps TRBD2 (6 bases). V was trimmed by 1 base and J by 7 bases, leaving 7 bases between them. The CDR3 is 13 amino acids. Germline values: CDR1 LNHDA, CDR2 SQIVND (reference sequence). The variable domain in full, with the rest retrieved from reference TRBV19 and TRBJ2-2, is DGGITQSPKYLFRKEGQNVTLSCEQNLNHDAMYWYRQDPGQGLRLIYYSQIVNDFQKGDIAEGYSVSREKKESFPLTVTSAQKNPTAFYLCASSIGRGGELFFGEGSRLTVL.

The rearrangement joins TRBV28 to TRBJ1-5; unclear D gene. Between the trimmed V and J ends, which lost 2 bases and 8 bases, there was a span of 13 bases. The CDR3 is made up of 14 amino acids. Germline V gives CDR1 MDHEN, CDR2 SYDVKM. The CDR3 region is CASSLQEGAEPQHF. In DNA, the CDR3 is TGTGCCAGCAGTTTACAGGAGGGCGCTGAGCCCCAGCATTTT.

V is TRBV2 and J is TRBJ2-7, with 7 positions matching TRBD2. The CDR3 is 16 residues long. V shed 4 bases, J shed 6 bases, and the junction held 15 bases outside the gene matches. Germline V lookup: CDR1 SNHLY, CDR2 FYNNEI. This CDR3 is CASSGEGVGLYGEQYF. As DNA, the CDR3 is TGTGCCAGCAGTGGGGAGGGCGTTGGCTTATACGGCGAGCAGTACTTC.

The chain employs TRBV27 and TRBJ2-7; TRBD1 matches at 9 bases. The V gene end was trimmed by 8 bases and the J gene end by 2 bases; junction bases not matched to a gene: 7. The CDR3 has 14 residues. Germline V gives CDR1 MNHEY, CDR2 SMNVEV (reference sequence). The CDR3 region has the DNA TGTGCCAGCGCTCAGGGACAGGGCGCCTACGAGCAGTACTTC. It translates to CASAQGQGAYEQYF.

The chain carries TRBV6-6 and TRBJ2-3; D is uncertain. The CDR3 spans 13 residues. Trimming took 5 bases from V and 2 from J, leaving 8 bases between them. Germline lookup yields CDR1 MNHNY and CDR2 SVGAGI (reference sequence). The CDR3 loop is CASSPDPTDTQYF. Written as DNA, the CDR3 is TGTGCCAGCAGTCCGGATCCCACAGATACGCAGTATTTT.

The chain recombines TRBV7-2 with TRBJ2-2, with 11 nucleotides matching TRBD2. Germline V lookup: CDR1 SGHTA, CDR2 FQGNSA. V dropped 3 bases and J dropped 7; count of bases not matched to a gene: 10. This CDR3 comprises 17 residues. The DNA of the CDR3 is TGTGCCAGCAGCTTCCCTACTAGCGGGAGTGTCGACGGGGAGCTGTTTTTT. Translated: CASSFPTSGSVDGELFF.

The chain recombines TRBV5-6 with TRBJ1-2, with D unclear. The CDR3 is made up of 16 amino acids. Between the trimmed V and J ends, which lost 0 bases and 5 bases, there was a span of 17 bases. Germline V gene data show CDR1 as SGHDT and CDR2 as YYEEEE. The CDR3 here is CASSLGMESFKYGYTF. The CDR3 bases are TGTGCCAGCAGCTTGGGGATGGAGAGTTTTAAGTATGGCTACACCTTC.

The chain links TRBV4-3 to TRBJ2-7; 7 nucleotides align to TRBD1. Looked up from germline, CDR1 is LGHNA and CDR2 is YSLEER. The CDR3 loop spans 14 amino acids. Trimming removed 1 base from V and 3 bases from J; junction bases left unmatched: 3. The CDR3 loop is CASSQGQGDYEQYF. The CDR3 DNA is TGCGCCAGCAGCCAAGGACAGGGCGACTACGAGCAGTACTTC.

The chain couples TRBV7-9 to TRBJ1-2; possibly TRBD1 for D (5 bases). Trimming pared 11 bases from V and 4 bases from J, leaving 17 bases between. The CDR3 has 13 amino acids. The V gene's germline CDR1 is SEHNR and CDR2 FQNEAQ (reference sequence). The CDR3 is CAGSGAPLYGYTF. The CDR3 bases are TGTGCCGGTAGTGGGGCTCCCCTCTATGGCTACACCTTC.

The CDR3 DNA is TGTGCCAGCAGTTTGCTCTGGGAGAGCACAGATACGCAGTATTTT. This translates into CASSLLWESTDTQYF. The chain couples TRBV28 to TRBJ2-3; TRBD2 might be the D (5 bases). Trimming shortened V by 3 bases and J by 0 bases, and 10 bases separated the two germline ends. The germline V gene has CDR1 MDHEN and CDR2 SYDVKM. The CDR3 is 15 amino acids.

The chain couples TRBV7-9 to TRBJ2-5; 7 bases agree with TRBD1. The CDR3 is 15 amino acids. The junction had 7 bases not matched to a gene; V was cut back by 5 bases and J by 1 base. Germline V gene lookup returns CDR1 SEHNR and CDR2 FQNEAQ (reference sequence). This CDR3 reads CASSLWDSTQETQYF. CDR3 sequence (DNA): TGTGCCAGCAGCCTGTGGGACAGTACCCAAGAGACCCAGTACTTC.

The V and J genes are TRBV7-8 and TRBJ2-7; D may be TRBD2 (5 bases). The CDR3 covers 15 residues. The V gene lost 4 bases and the J gene lost 0 bases, with 13 bases spanning the gap. The germline V gene has CDR1 SGHVS and CDR2 FQNEAQ. CDR3 nucleotides: TGTGCCAGCAGCTGGTCGACTACGAGCTCCTACGAGCAGTACTTC. Its protein product is CASSWSTTSSYEQYF.

The chain recombines TRBV5-1 with TRBJ1-1, with 11 bases that match TRBD1. The V segment lost 4 bases and the J segment 0 bases; nucleotides outside the gene matches: 2. Germline CDR1 reads SGHRS; CDR2 reads YFSETQ. The length of the CDR3 is 15 residues. CDR3 in DNA: TGCGCCAGCAGCGGGGGACAGGGGGTGAACACTGAAGCTTTCTTT. This sequence encodes CASSGGQGVNTEAFF.